The 18 T cell receptor beta chains given below trace back to one sample, sequenced in a study of beta chain features in type 1 diabetes. Isolated RNA was reverse transcribed in full, so expressed TCRB transcripts were sequenced. Assay: immunoSEQ multiplex PCR; the TCRdb copy retains only in-frame clones and omits some. The repertoire includes 400,000 or so clones, around 12% of them detected once, and approximately 0.011% sits in the top ten. General study results and limits: TCRB CDR3s from Type 1 diabetes patients were moderately but significantly shorter in all four CD4+ subsets.

Which antigens these TCRs recognize remains unknown. What was sequenced was naive CD4+ T cells from blood. These receptor sequences come from a woman aged 18-29 years with type 1 diabetes.

Only a few counts were recorded for this clone. This chain uses TRBV9 with TRBJ2-1, with D tentatively TRBD2 (6 bases). V dropped 3 bases and J dropped 0 bases, with 16 bases sitting between them. The CDR3 length is 17 residues. The germline CDR1 and CDR2 sequences are SGDLS and YYNGEE. CDR3 sequence: CASSARTGGASYNEQFF. The CDR3 nucleotides are TGTGCCAGCAGCGCCCGCACGGGCGGGGCCTCCTACAATGAGCAGTTCTTC.

This chain uses TRBV7-2 with TRBJ1-2; 8 nucleotides line up with TRBD1. With 6 bases clipped from V and 5 bases from J, the junction kept 2 bases outside the gene matches. The germline CDR1 and CDR2 sequences are SGHTA and FQGNSA. The CDR3 contains 12 residues. The CDR3 sequence: CASSGQGYGYTF. The CDR3 coding sequence is TGTGCCAGCAGTGGACAGGGTTATGGCTACACCTTC.

The rearrangement joins TRBV28 to TRBJ1-2; D gene uncertain. CDR1 and CDR2 (germline): MDHEN, SYDVKM. Deletions cut 5 bases from V and 3 bases from J, with 7 bases between. The CDR3 is 12 residues long. The CDR3 nucleotides are TGTGCCAGCAGTACTACGTACTATGGCTACACCTTC. Amino acids: CASSTTYYGYTF.

This clone was seen a handful of times. This chain connects TRBV5-1 to TRBJ1-3; D might be TRBD1 (6 bases). Trimming removed 3 bases from V and 0 bases from J, with 10 bases in between. The CDR3 contains 15 residues. Germline loops: CDR1 SGHRS, CDR2 YFSETQ. The chain's CDR3 is CASSSDSYSGNTIYF. The CDR3 DNA follows: TGCGCCAGCAGCTCGGACAGCTACTCTGGAAACACCATATATTTT.

The rearrangement uses TRBV21-1 and TRBJ2-3; the table's D call, TRBD2, has no DNA check behind it. TRBV21-1 is shown as a pseudogene. This CDR3 is 16 amino acids long. CDR3 amino acids: CASSPGGRQGTDTQYF. CDR3 nucleotide sequence: TGTGCCAGCAGCCCCGGGGGGAGGCAGGGTACAGATACGCAGTATTTT.

J is TRBJ1-4 and V is TRBV15, with 9 bases lining up with TRBD1. Trimming took 3 bases from V and 8 from J; bases not matched to a gene: 10. This CDR3 region has 16 residues. Germline values: CDR1 LNHNV, CDR2 YYDKDF (reference sequence). The CDR3 region is CATSSRTGGAGEKLFF. The CDR3 DNA reads as TGTGCCACCAGCAGTCGTACAGGGGGCGCGGGGGAAAAACTGTTTTTT. The whole variable domain, filled in from reference TRBV15 and TRBJ1-4, reads DAMVIQNPRYQVTQFGKPVTLSCSQTLNHNVMYWYQQKSSQAPKLLFHYYDKDFNNEADTPDNFQSRRPNTSFCFLDIRSPGLGDTAMYLCATSSRTGGAGEKLFFGSGTQLSVL.

This clone appeared a few times. V gene TRBV4-3 combines with J gene TRBJ2-5, with 8 bases lining up with TRBD1. CDR3 length: 14 residues. The V gene's germline CDR1 is LGHNA and CDR2 YSLEER. J was trimmed by 6 bases and V by 4 bases; bases with no gene match: 7. CDR3 bases: TGCGCCAGCAGCCCCGGACAGGGAGCAAAGACCCAGTACTTC. Protein product: CASSPGQGAKTQYF.

This clone was recorded a few times. The V gene is TRBV5-4, the J gene TRBJ1-1; 8 nucleotides agree with TRBD1. Germline V gene data show CDR1 as SGHNT and CDR2 as YYREEE (reference sequence). This CDR3 spans 14 amino acids. V shed 4 bases, J shed 5 bases, and the junction held 7 bases outside the gene matches. CDR3 DNA sequence: TGTGCCAGCAGCCTATCACAGGGGGTGACTGAAGCTTTCTTT. It codes for CASSLSQGVTEAFF.

This clone was seen a handful of times. The chain is built from TRBV11-2 and TRBJ2-7, with a possible D match to TRBD2 (6 bases). The CDR3 contains 15 residues. Germline V gene sequence: CDR1 SGHAT, CDR2 FQNNGV. V was clipped by 5 bases and J by 0 bases, with 14 bases between them. The CDR3 bases are TGTGCCAGCAGCCGCGCGGGGTTCCTCTCCTACGAGCAGTACTTC. Translating gives CASSRAGFLSYEQYF.

The V and J genes are TRBV7-2 and TRBJ2-1, with 7 bases lining up with TRBD2. V trimming: 2 bases; J trimming: 4 bases; junction bases outside the gene matches: 8. Germline loops: CDR1 SGHTA, CDR2 FQGNSA. The CDR3 runs to 16 residues. CDR3 protein: CASSLWLAVSYNEQFF. CDR3 sequence (DNA): TGTGCCAGCAGCTTATGGCTAGCGGTTTCTTACAATGAGCAGTTCTTC. Full variable domain (missing parts from reference TRBV7-2 and TRBJ2-1): GAGVSQSPSNKVTEKGKDVELRCDPISGHTALYWYRQSLGQGLEFLIYFQGNSAPDKSGLPSDRFSAERTGGSVSTLTIQRTQQEDSAVYLCASSLWLAVSYNEQFFGPGTRLTVL.

The chain is built from TRBV2 and TRBJ2-2, with D perhaps TRBD1 (6 bases). In germline, CDR1 is SNHLY, CDR2 FYNNEI. V lost 11 bases to trimming and J lost 5 bases, with 15 bases between them. The CDR3 sequence is 13 residues long. The CDR3 sequence: CAGGLEGTGELFF. CDR3 in DNA: TGTGCCGGGGGCCTCGAGGGGACCGGGGAGCTGTTTTTT.

In its sample, this clone was seen a few times. V is TRBV5-1 and J is TRBJ1-1; TRBD1 is a possible D gene (5 bases). This CDR3 region has 13 residues. The germline V gene has CDR1 SGHRS and CDR2 YFSETQ. V lost 5 bases and J 3 bases, leaving 11 bases between the germline ends. DNA for the CDR3: TGCGCCAGCAGTCCGACAGAGGACACTGAAGCTTTCTTT. Translating gives CASSPTEDTEAFF.

J is TRBJ2-5 and V is TRBV6-6; 13 nucleotides agree with TRBD2. This CDR3 is 16 amino acids long. The germline V gene has CDR1 MNHNY and CDR2 SVGAGI (reference sequence). Trimming took 4 bases from V and 3 from J; bases not matched to a gene: 5. The DNA of the CDR3 is TGTGCCAGCAGTTCCGGGACTAGCGGGACCAAAGAGACCCAGTACTTC. Translated, it gives CASSSGTSGTKETQYF.

The chain carries TRBV28 and TRBJ2-5; no reliable D call. The length of the CDR3 is 13 residues. CDR1 is MDHEN, CDR2 SYDVKM, per germline. Deletions cut 3 bases from V and 2 bases from J, with 7 bases between. CDR3 loop: CASSLPAQETQYF. The DNA for the CDR3 is TGTGCCAGCAGTTTGCCAGCGCAAGAGACCCAGTACTTC.

The rearrangement uses TRBV7-2 and TRBJ1-2; D unclear. The ends were cut back, 5 bases at V and 4 bases at J, with 14 bases in the middle. This CDR3 comprises 14 residues. The germline V gene encodes CDR1 SGHTA and CDR2 FQGNSA. CDR3 bases: TGTGCCAGCAGCCCCGCCGGCGGGAGCTATGGCTACACCTTC. Protein sequence: CASSPAGGSYGYTF.

The chain joins TRBV6-1 to TRBJ1-2; maybe TRBD1 (6 bases). The germline V gene encodes CDR1 MNHNS and CDR2 SASEGT. The CDR3 contains 13 residues. V was trimmed by 7 bases and J by 8 bases, leaving 17 bases between them. The CDR3 reads CASTEAGTLGYTF. CDR3 sequence (DNA): TGTGCCAGCACCGAAGCGGGGACACTCGGCTACACCTTC.

The table lists this clone with a few counts. V usage is TRBV6-6 and J usage is TRBJ2-7, with 9 bases identical to TRBD1. The CDR3 is made up of 13 amino acids. V trimming: 5 bases; J trimming: 2 bases; junction bases outside the gene matches: 1. Germline loops: CDR1 MNHNY, CDR2 SVGAGI (reference sequence). CDR3 protein: CASSRDRAYEQYF. In DNA form, the CDR3 reads TGTGCCAGCAGTCGGGACAGGGCCTACGAGCAGTACTTC.

The chain combines TRBV16 with TRBJ1-6; 9 bases are a match to TRBD1. V dropped 0 bases and J dropped 7; count of bases not matched to a gene: 1. CDR1 is KGHSY, CDR2 FQNENV, per germline. The CDR3 runs to 15 residues. The CDR3 loop reads CASSQSGQGNSPLHF. CDR3 nucleotide sequence: TGTGCCAGCAGCCAATCGGGACAGGGAAATTCACCCCTCCACTTT.